These T cell receptor beta chains were read from a single sample in a study of OX40 agonist ivuxolimab in advanced cancers. TCRdb's copy holds only in-frame clones and misses some; the assay was immunoSEQ multiplex PCR. This table holds some 100,000 clones, 85% to 95% found once. The specimen comprised CD4+ or CD8+ T cells sorted from blood, sampled in a trial of the OX40 agonist ivuxolimab. These receptors were obtained from an adult with an advanced solid tumor such as melanoma, head and neck, liver or kidney cancer. Each CDR3 is given with its conserved first and last residue. D genes are given only for firm matches. Clone size is not always given. Where it is, it says once, few, many or a class for expanded clones.

>.|TRBJ1-5|TRBV5-1|TRBD1
CASSLGTGGENQPQHF
TGCGCCAGCAGCTTGGGAACAGGGGGCGAGAATCAGCCCCAGCATTTT
>.|TRBJ1-2|TRBV9|.
CASSAYYGYTF
TGTGCCAGCAGCGCCTACTATGGCTACACCTTC
>.|TRBJ2-3|TRBV19|.
CASTGVSTDTQYF
TGTGCCAGTACTGGCGTTAGCACAGATACGCAGTATTTT
>.|TRBJ2-1|TRBV19|TRBD2
CASSMASGRAHSYNEQFF
TGTGCCAGTAGTATGGCTAGCGGGAGGGCACACTCCTACAATGAGCAGTTCTTC
>.|TRBJ1-1|TRBV19|TRBD1
CASSFGQGNTEAFF
TGTGCCAGTAGTTTCGGACAGGGGAACACTGAAGCTTTCTTT
>.|TRBJ1-4|TRBV5-6|.
CASSPDPAANEKLFF
TGTGCCAGCAGCCCGGACCCGGCGGCTAATGAAAAACTGTTTTTT
>.|TRBJ2-3|TRBV28|TRBD2
CASQYHGTRPLDTQYF
TGTGCCAGCCAATATCACGGGACTAGGCCACTGGATACGCAGTATTTT
>.|TRBJ2-3|TRBV13|.
CASSFPSRDKTDTQYF
TGTGCCAGCAGCTTCCCCTCTAGGGACAAAACAGATACGCAGTATTTT
>.|TRBJ2-7|TRBV5-6|.
CASSLDKLGQRPYEQYF
TGTGCCAGCAGCTTGGATAAGTTAGGACAGAGACCCTACGAGCAGTACTTC
>.|TRBJ2-7|TRBV18|.
CASSPSSSYEQYF
TGTGCCAGCTCACCAAGCAGCTCCTACGAGCAGTACTTC
>.|TRBJ2-7|TRBV10-3|TRBD2
CAISGSGSKPRESYEQYF
TGTGCCATCAGTGGTAGCGGGAGTAAACCTCGGGAGTCCTACGAGCAGTACTTC
>.|TRBJ2-1|TRBV19|.
CASSIVPRSYNEQFF
TGTGCCAGTAGTATAGTACCCCGGAGTTACAATGAGCAGTTCTTC
>.|TRBJ1-5|TRBV5-6|.
CASSFGSNQPQHF
TGTGCCAGCAGCTTCGGTAGCAATCAGCCCCAGCATTTT
>.|TRBJ2-3|TRBV4-1|TRBD2
CASSQKLAGGPDTQYF
TGCGCCAGCAGCCAAAAACTAGCGGGAGGCCCAGATACGCAGTATTTT
>once|TRBJ2-7|TRBV6-5|.
CASSYSGQYEQYF
TGTGCCAGCAGTTACTCGGGTCAGTACGAGCAGTACTTC
>once|TRBJ1-1|TRBV27|.
CASRTRGASEAFF
TGTGCCAGCAGAACACGAGGGGCCAGTGAAGCTTTCTTT
>.|TRBJ1-1|TRBV27|.
CASSYSGNTEAFF
TGTGCCAGCAGTTATTCTGGGAACACTGAAGCTTTCTTT
>.|TRBJ1-6|TRBV6-5|.
CASSYLRWHNSPLHF
TGTGCCAGCAGTTACTTGCGGTGGCATAATTCACCCCTCCACTTT